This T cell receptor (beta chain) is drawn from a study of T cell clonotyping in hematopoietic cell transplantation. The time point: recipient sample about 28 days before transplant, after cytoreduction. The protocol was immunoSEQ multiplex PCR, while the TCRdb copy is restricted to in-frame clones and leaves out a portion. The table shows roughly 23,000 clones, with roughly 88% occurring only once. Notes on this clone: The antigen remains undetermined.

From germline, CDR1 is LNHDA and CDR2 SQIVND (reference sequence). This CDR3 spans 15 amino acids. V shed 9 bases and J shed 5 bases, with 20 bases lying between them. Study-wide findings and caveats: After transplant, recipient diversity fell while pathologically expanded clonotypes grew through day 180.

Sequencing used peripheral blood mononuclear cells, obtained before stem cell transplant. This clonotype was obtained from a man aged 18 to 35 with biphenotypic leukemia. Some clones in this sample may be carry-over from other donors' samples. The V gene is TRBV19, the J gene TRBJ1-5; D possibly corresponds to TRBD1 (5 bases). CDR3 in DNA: TGTGCCAGCGCCCTTGGGACCCCGCTTCATCAGCCCCAGCATTTT. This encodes CASALGTPLHQPQHF.